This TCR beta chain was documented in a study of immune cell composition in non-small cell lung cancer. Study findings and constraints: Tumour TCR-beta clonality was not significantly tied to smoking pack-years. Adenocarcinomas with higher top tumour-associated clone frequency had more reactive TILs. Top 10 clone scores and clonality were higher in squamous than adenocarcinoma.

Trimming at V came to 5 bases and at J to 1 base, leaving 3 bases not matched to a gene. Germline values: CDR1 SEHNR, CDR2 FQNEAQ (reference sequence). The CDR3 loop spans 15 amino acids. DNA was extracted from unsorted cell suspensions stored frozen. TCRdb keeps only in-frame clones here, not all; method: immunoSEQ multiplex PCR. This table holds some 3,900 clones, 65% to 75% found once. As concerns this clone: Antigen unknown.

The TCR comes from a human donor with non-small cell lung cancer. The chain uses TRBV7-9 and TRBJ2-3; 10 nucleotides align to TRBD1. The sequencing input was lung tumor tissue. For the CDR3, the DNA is TGTGCCAGCAGCCGAGGGACAGGGGGCACAGATACGCAGTATTTT. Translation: CASSRGTGGTDTQYF.